These 29 T cell receptor beta chains share one sample of origin, sequenced in a study of monozygotic twins with inflammatory bowel disease. TCRdb reprocessed the 5' RACE reads and reports one entry per CDR3 protein, with no DNA. This table lists around 380,000 distinct CDR3 sequences. The specimen was blood. These receptors were collected from a human donor with ulcerative colitis or Crohn's disease, or a healthy co-twin of an affected twin (not recorded which).

The genes are TRBV11-1 and TRBJ1-2. This CDR3 contains 13 residues. Germline V lookup: CDR1 SGHAT, CDR2 FQDESV (reference sequence). CDR3 protein: CASSPGPEYGYTF.

The chain joins TRBV24-1 to TRBJ2-2. The germline V gene has CDR1 KGHDR and CDR2 SFDVKD. The CDR3 totals 15 residues. The CDR3 sequence is CATSVQDGNTGELFF.

The V call is TRBV15, the J call TRBJ1-2; the TCRdb D gene call, TRBD1, has no DNA to confirm it. This CDR3 has 15 amino acids. In germline, CDR1 is LNHNV, CDR2 YYDKDF (reference sequence). The CDR3 reads CATSSSHTGRDGYTF.

The rearrangement links TRBV5-1 to TRBJ2-2; the D call of TRBD1 rests on TCRdb alone, since no DNA is present to check it. The germline V gene encodes CDR1 SGHRS and CDR2 YFSETQ. The CDR3 runs 15 residues. The CDR3 region is CASTPPGQGSGELFF. The complete variable domain, with remaining parts taken from reference TRBV5-1 and TRBJ2-2, reads KAGVTQTPRYLIKTRGQQVTLSCSPISGHRSVSWYQQTPGQGLQFLFEYFSETQRNKGNFPGRFSGRQFSNSRSEMNVSTLELGDSALYLCASTPPGQGSGELFFGEGSRLTVL.

This rearrangement joins TRBV6-2 or TRBV6-3 to TRBJ1-4. The V gene's germline CDR1 is MNHEY and CDR2 SVGEGT. The CDR3 covers 14 residues. The CDR3 region is CASSYRITNEKLFF.

The rearrangement links TRBV12-3 or TRBV12-4 to TRBJ1-2; the D gene TCRdb calls, TRBD1, cannot be checked with no DNA. The CDR3 contains 15 residues. The CDR3 spells CASRLNRGQDYGYTF.

CDR3 loop: CSAQAGLNEAFF. The chain uses TRBV20-1 and TRBJ1-1. This CDR3 is built from 12 residues. Germline V gene lookup returns CDR1 DFQATT and CDR2 SNEGSKA (reference sequence).

The genes are TRBV29-1 and TRBJ1-1; TCRdb outputs TRBD1, but without DNA this stays unchecked. CDR1 SQVTM and CDR2 ANQGSEA come from the germline V gene. This CDR3 has 15 residues. The CDR3 protein is CSTPGQGAKNTEAFF.

V is TRBV20-1 and J is TRBJ2-1; TCRdb lists TRBD1, though no DNA is available to test this call. CDR1 is DFQATT and CDR2 is SNEGSKA in the germline V gene (reference sequence). CDR3 length: 15 residues. CDR3 loop: CSAITGVEIVHEQFF.

The chain has TRBV9 and TRBJ2-5; the TCRdb call, TRBD1, lacks DNA for checking. Germline V lookup: CDR1 SGDLS, CDR2 YYNGEE. The CDR3 runs to 12 residues. This CDR3 reads CASSKGGETQYF.

J is TRBJ2-2 and V is TRBV3-1; TCRdb lists TRBD2, though no DNA is available to test this call. The germline gives CDR1 LGHDT, CDR2 YNNKEL (reference sequence). There are 16 residues in the CDR3. CDR3 in amino acids: CASSQFPGGQTGELFF.

The genes are TRBV10-3 and TRBJ2-2. CDR3 size: 11 residues. Germline values: CDR1 ENHRY, CDR2 SYGVKD. The CDR3 protein is CAISYTGELFF.

The chain recombines TRBV4-1 with TRBJ2-5; TCRdb's assignment of TRBD1 cannot be checked, as there is no DNA. CDR1 is MGHRA and CDR2 is YSYEKL in the germline V gene. The CDR3 has 14 amino acids. The CDR3: CASSQEGQGETQYF.

The V and J genes are TRBV12-3 or TRBV12-4 and TRBJ2-2. CDR3 length: 14 residues. This chain's CDR3 is CASSLEGIAGELFF.

This chain connects TRBV18 to TRBJ1-5. CDR3 size: 14 residues. Per germline, CDR1 KGHSH and CDR2 LQKENI. CDR3 loop: CASSLYTGNQPQHF.

This rearrangement joins TRBV28 to TRBJ2-4; checking the TCRdb D call of TRBD1 is not possible without DNA. Germline V lookup: CDR1 MDHEN, CDR2 SYDVKM. There are 16 residues in the CDR3. The CDR3 region is CASSLTDRDGKNIQYF.

The rearrangement uses TRBV20-1 and TRBJ2-4; lacking DNA, the TRBD2 call made by TCRdb goes unchecked. From germline, CDR1 is DFQATT and CDR2 SNEGSKA (reference sequence). The CDR3 spans 15 residues. The CDR3 sequence: CSAPRLAGGRDIQYF.

This rearrangement joins TRBV6-1 to TRBJ1-5; TCRdb reports TRBD1, a call that lacks DNA to check it against. Germline V gene lookup returns CDR1 MNHNS and CDR2 SASEGT. The CDR3 runs to 15 residues. CDR3 amino acids: CASSRRGEGNQPQHF.

The genes are TRBV30 and TRBJ2-2; TCRdb designates TRBD1, a call that cannot be tested without DNA. CDR1 and CDR2 (germline): GTSNPN, SVGIG (reference sequence). CDR3 length: 13 amino acids. The CDR3 region is CAWSHPQSGELFF.

The V gene is TRBV7-9, the J gene TRBJ1-6. CDR3 length: 15 amino acids. CDR1 is SEHNR and CDR2 is FQNEAQ in the germline V gene (reference sequence). This CDR3 reads CASSSGLWNNSPLHF.

CDR3 region: CASSLSGITGELFF. V gene TRBV5-4 combines with J gene TRBJ2-2. Germline-derived CDR1 and CDR2 are SGHNT and YYREEE (reference sequence). This CDR3 has 14 amino acids.

The rearrangement uses TRBV19 and TRBJ1-1; without DNA, the TCRdb call of TRBD1 cannot be checked. From germline, CDR1 is LNHDA and CDR2 SQIVND (reference sequence). This CDR3 has 12 residues. This chain's CDR3 is CASRQGLTEAFF.

The CDR3 protein is CASAPGQRYEQYF. The V and J genes are TRBV5-1 and TRBJ2-7; the TRBD1 assignment by TCRdb is unverifiable without DNA. CDR1 SGHRS and CDR2 YFSETQ come from the germline V gene. The CDR3 consists of 13 residues.

The CDR3 reads CASSGGKSYNEQFF. V usage is TRBV19 and J usage is TRBJ2-1; TCRdb lists TRBD1, though no DNA is available to test this call. Germline V lookup: CDR1 LNHDA, CDR2 SQIVND (reference sequence). CDR3 length equals 14 residues.

The chain couples TRBV7-9 to TRBJ2-1; TCRdb proposes TRBD2, but this gene call is untestable without DNA. The CDR3 has 14 amino acids. Germline CDR1 is SEHNR and CDR2 is FQNEAQ (reference sequence). This CDR3 is CASSLSTSFNEQFF.

The chain has TRBV20-1 and TRBJ1-5; TCRdb's D call, TRBD1, is unchecked because there is no DNA. The length of the CDR3 is 14 residues. Germline values: CDR1 DFQATT, CDR2 SNEGSKA (reference sequence). This chain's CDR3 is CSATPGFGNQPQHF.

This chain uses TRBV29-1 with TRBJ2-7. This CDR3 spans 16 amino acids. Per the germline V gene, CDR1 is SQVTM and CDR2 is ANQGSEA. CDR3 in amino acids: CSVEDRRWDSTYEQYF.

This chain joins TRBV12-3 or TRBV12-4 and TRBJ2-7; the D call of TRBD2 rests on TCRdb alone, since no DNA is present to check it. This CDR3 comprises 15 residues. Here the CDR3 reads CASSPLALAAGEQYF.

The chain couples TRBV7-6 to TRBJ2-1; checking the TCRdb D call of TRBD2 is not possible without DNA. Germline CDR1 reads SGHVS; CDR2 reads FNYEAQ. The CDR3 is made up of 18 amino acids. The CDR3 loop is CASSLGQGLAGDDNEQFF.